Ten or more counts support the clone carrying this T cell receptor (beta chain). Its target is not known. This record belongs to a study of T cells after yellow fever vaccination. Study conclusions and caveats: The study noted that FACS-sorted repertoires could contain abundant clonotypes contaminating from the bulk population.

MiXCR was run by TCRdb on the 5' RACE reads, yielding one entry per CDR3 protein. The table shows roughly 110,000 distinct CDR3 sequences, with 8.4% occurring only once. The CDR3 has 15 residues. Trimming pared 5 bases from V and 6 bases from J, leaving 17 bases between. Germline V CDR1 and CDR2: SGHVS, FNYEAQ. This TCR came from a man younger than 45 who received the YFV17D yellow fever vaccine. Specimen: CD8+ T cells sorted from PBMCs, collected 45 days after the yellow fever booster vaccination. This chain links TRBV7-6 with TRBJ2-1; D is possibly TRBD1 (6 bases). The CDR3 DNA follows: TGTGCCAGCAGCCATCACCGACAGGCACTCAATGAGCAGTTCTTC. As protein: CASSHHRQALNEQFF.